This TCR beta chain was observed in a study of T-cell memory formation after mild COVID-19. Study context: Largely, the TCR clusters proved donor specific. General study results and limits: Memory cells collected pre-infection included some clones that later responded, suggesting cross-reactive memory joined.

This clonotype showed up just a few times. Its antigen is unidentified. TCRdb re-called the 5' RACE reads through MiXCR, storing one row per CDR3 protein. The table has more than 80,000 distinct CDR3 sequences, more than 15% seen once. Germline loops: CDR1 SGHVS, CDR2 FQNEAQ. The CDR3 contains 15 residues. V dropped 5 bases and J dropped 8; count of bases not matched to a gene: 13. The sequence derives from an adult woman who had mild COVID-19 (a few samples of this study predate the infection). Cell type and time point are not known. The V and J genes are TRBV7-8 and TRBJ1-1, with 8 bases identical to TRBD1. The specimen was PBMCs or a T cell subset sorted from them (not recorded which). The CDR3 nucleotides read TGTGCCAGCAGCGGACGGGGACAGGTACCCCTCGAAGCTTTCTTT. Its protein is CASSGRGQVPLEAFF.